The T cell receptor (beta chain) under discussion was sequenced for a study of OX40 agonist ivuxolimab in advanced cancers. Whole-study context: A diagnosis of hepatocellular carcinoma, melanoma, renal cell or head and neck cancer was present in dose-escalation patients.

Data came from immunoSEQ multiplex PCR; TCRdb stores just in-frame clones and leaves some out. The profile covers about 100,000 clones, with around 91% appearing a single time and approximately 0.16% taken by the ten largest. Blood sampling was done at baseline, cycle 4 day 1, and cycle 7 day 1. This specimen was CD4+ or CD8+ T cells sorted from blood, taken in a trial of the OX40 agonist ivuxolimab. The source of this sequence is an adult with an advanced solid tumor such as melanoma, head and neck, liver or kidney cancer.

CDR3 DNA sequence: TGTGCCAGTAGTACGGGCCCCGGGACTAGCGCAAGCACAGATACGCAGTATTTT. This encodes CASSTGPGTSASTDTQYF. The genes are TRBV19 and TRBJ2-3, with 10 bases fitting TRBD2. The V gene end was trimmed by 4 bases and the J gene end by 0 bases; junction bases not matched to a gene: 10. The CDR3 totals 18 residues. CDR1 is LNHDA and CDR2 is SQIVND in the germline V gene (reference sequence).